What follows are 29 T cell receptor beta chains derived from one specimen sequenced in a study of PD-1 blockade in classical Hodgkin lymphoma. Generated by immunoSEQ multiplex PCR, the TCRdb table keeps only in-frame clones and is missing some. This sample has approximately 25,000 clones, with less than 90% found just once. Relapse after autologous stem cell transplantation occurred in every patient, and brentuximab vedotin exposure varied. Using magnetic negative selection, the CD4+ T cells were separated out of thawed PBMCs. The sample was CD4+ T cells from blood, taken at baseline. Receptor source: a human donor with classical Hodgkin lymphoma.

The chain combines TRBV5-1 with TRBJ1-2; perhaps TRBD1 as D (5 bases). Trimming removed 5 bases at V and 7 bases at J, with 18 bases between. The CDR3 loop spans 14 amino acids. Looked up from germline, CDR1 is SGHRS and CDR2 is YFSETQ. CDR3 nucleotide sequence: TGCGCCAGCAGTTTCGAGGGGATCGGGGGTGGCTACACCTTC. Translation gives CASSFEGIGGGYTF.

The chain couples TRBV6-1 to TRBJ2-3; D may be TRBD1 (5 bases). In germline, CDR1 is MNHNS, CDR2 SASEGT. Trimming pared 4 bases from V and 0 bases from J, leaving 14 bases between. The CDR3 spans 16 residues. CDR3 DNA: TGTGCCAGCAGTGGACAGAATACAGTTAGCACAGATACGCAGTATTTT. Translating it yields CASSGQNTVSTDTQYF.

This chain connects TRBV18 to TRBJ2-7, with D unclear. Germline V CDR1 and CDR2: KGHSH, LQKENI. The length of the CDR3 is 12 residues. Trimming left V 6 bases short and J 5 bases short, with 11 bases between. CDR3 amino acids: CASSPSPNEQYF. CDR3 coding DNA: TGTGCCAGCTCCCCTAGTCCTAACGAGCAGTACTTC.

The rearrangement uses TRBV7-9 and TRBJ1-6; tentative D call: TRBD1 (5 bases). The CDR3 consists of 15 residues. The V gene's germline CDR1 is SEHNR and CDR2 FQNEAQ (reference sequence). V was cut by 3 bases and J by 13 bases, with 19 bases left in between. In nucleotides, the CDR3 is TGTGCCAGCAGCTTGACCGGGACTGGGATAATCCCCCTCCACTTT. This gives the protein CASSLTGTGIIPLHF.

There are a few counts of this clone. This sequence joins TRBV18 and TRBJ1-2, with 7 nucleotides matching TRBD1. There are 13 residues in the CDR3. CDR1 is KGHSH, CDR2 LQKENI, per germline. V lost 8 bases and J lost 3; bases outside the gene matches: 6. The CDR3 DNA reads TGTGCCAGCGTAAGACAGGGCGACTATGGCTACACCTTC. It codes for CASVRQGDYGYTF.

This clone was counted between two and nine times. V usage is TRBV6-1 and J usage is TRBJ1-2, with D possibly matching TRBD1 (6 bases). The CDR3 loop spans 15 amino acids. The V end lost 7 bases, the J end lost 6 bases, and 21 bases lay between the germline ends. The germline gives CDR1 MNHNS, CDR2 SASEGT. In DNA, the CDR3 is TGTGCCAGCACCCGAAGGGGGACGGGTGAAGATGGCTACACCTTC. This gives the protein CASTRRGTGEDGYTF.

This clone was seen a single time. Here the CDR3 DNA reads TGTGCCAGCAGTGAAGCGAGGCCAGGGTTTGAGACCCAGTACTTC. Translating gives CASSEARPGFETQYF. The V and J genes are TRBV6-1 and TRBJ2-5, with TRBD1 as a possible D gene (5 bases). With 0 bases removed from V and 5 bases from J, the gap between germline ends came to 13 bases. Germline V gives CDR1 MNHNS, CDR2 SASEGT. The CDR3 has 15 amino acids.

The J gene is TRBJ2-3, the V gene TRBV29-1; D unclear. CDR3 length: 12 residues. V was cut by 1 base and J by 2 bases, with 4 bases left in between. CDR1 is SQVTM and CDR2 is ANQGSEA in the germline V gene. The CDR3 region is CSVEGLTDTQYF. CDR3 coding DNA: TGCAGCGTTGAAGGCCTCACAGATACGCAGTATTTT.

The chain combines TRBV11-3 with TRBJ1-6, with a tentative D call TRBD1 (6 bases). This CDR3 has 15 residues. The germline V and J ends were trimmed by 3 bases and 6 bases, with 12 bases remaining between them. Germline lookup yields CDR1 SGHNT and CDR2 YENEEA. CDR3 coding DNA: TGTGCCAGCAGCTTTCGGCGACAGGCTAATTCACCCCTCCACTTT. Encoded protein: CASSFRRQANSPLHF.

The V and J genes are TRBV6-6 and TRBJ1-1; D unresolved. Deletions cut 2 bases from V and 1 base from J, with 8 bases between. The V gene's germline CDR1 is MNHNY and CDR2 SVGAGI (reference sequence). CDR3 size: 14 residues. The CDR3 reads CASSYSSTNTEAFF. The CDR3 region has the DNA TGTGCCAGCAGTTACAGCAGTACGAACACTGAAGCTTTCTTT.

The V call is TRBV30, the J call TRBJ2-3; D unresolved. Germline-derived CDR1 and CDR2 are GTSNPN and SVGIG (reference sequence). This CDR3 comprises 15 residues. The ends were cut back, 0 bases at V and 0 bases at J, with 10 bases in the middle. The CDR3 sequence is CAWSVWQFSTDTQYF. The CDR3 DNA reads TGTGCCTGGAGTGTGTGGCAATTTAGCACAGATACGCAGTATTTT.

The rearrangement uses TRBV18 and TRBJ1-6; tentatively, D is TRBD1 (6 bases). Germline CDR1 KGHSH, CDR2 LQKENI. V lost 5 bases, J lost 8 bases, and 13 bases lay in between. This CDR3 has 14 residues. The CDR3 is CASSRGLGDSPLHF. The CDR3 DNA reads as TGTGCCAGCTCAAGGGGGTTGGGGGATTCACCCCTCCACTTT.

CDR3 sequence reads: CASSFHREGGSNQPQHF. CDR3 nucleotides: TGTGCCAGCAGCTTCCATAGGGAAGGGGGGAGCAATCAGCCCCAGCATTTT. V gene TRBV11-3 combines with J gene TRBJ1-5; possible D gene TRBD1, 6 bases. The CDR3 sequence is 17 residues long. Trimming removed 3 bases at V and 1 base at J, with 16 bases between. Germline-derived CDR1 and CDR2 are SGHNT and YENEEA.

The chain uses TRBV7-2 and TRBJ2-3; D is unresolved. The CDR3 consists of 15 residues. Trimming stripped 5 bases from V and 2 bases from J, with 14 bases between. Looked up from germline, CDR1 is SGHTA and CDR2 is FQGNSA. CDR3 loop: CASSATTTFTDTQYF. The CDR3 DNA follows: TGTGCCAGCAGCGCGACAACTACCTTCACAGATACGCAGTATTTT.

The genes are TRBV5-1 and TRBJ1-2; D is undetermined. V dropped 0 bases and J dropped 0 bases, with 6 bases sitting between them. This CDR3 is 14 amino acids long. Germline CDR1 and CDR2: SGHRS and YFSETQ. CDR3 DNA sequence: TGCGCCAGCAGCTTGGCCGGAGCTAACTATGGCTACACCTTC. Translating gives CASSLAGANYGYTF.

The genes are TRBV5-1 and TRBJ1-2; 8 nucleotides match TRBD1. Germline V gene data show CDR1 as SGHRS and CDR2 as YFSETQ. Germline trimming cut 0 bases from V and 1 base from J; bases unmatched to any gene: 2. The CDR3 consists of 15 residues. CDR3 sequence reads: CASSLAGGLNYGYTF. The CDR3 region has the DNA TGCGCCAGCAGCTTGGCAGGGGGCCTTAACTATGGCTACACCTTC.

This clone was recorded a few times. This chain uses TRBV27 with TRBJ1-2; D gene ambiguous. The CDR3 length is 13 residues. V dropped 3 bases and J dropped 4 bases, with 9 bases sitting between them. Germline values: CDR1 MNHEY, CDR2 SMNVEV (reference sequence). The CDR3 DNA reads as TGTGCCAGCAGTTTGGGGTTGGGCTATGGCTACACCTTC. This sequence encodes CASSLGLGYGYTF.

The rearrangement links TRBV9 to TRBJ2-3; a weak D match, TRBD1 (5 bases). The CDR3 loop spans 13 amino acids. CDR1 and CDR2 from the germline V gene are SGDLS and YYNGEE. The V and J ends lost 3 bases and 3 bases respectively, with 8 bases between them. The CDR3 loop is CASSDGATDTQYF. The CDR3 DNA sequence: TGTGCCAGCAGCGATGGGGCAACAGATACGCAGTATTTT.

CDR3 sequence: CASSRGLAGAEQYF. Written as DNA, the CDR3 is TGTGCCAGCAGCCGCGGACTAGCGGGGGCCGAGCAGTACTTC. J is TRBJ2-7 and V is TRBV11-3, with 13 bases identical to TRBD2. CDR3 length: 14 amino acids. Looked up from germline, CDR1 is SGHNT and CDR2 is YENEEA. The V gene end was trimmed by 5 bases and the J gene end by 6 bases; junction bases not matched to a gene: 4. The variable domain in full, completed from reference TRBV11-3 and TRBJ2-7, reads EAGVVQSPRYKIIEKKQPVAFWCNPISGHNTLYWYLQNLGQGPELLIRYENEEAVDDSQLPKDRFSAERLKGVDSTLKIQPAELGDSAVYLCASSRGLAGAEQYFGPGTRLTVT.

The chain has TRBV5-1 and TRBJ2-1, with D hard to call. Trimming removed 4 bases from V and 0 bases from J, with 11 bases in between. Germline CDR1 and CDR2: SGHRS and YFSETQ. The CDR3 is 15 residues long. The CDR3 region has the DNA TGCGCCAGCAGCCGGACGGCAGACTCCTACAATGAGCAGTTCTTC. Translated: CASSRTADSYNEQFF.

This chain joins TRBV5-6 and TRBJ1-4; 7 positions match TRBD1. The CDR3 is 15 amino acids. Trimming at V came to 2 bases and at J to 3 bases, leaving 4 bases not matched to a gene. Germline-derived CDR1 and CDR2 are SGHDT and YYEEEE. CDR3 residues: CASSLTGVANEKLFF. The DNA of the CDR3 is TGTGCCAGCAGCTTAACAGGGGTGGCTAATGAAAAACTGTTTTTT. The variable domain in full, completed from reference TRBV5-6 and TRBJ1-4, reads DAGVTQSPTHLIKTRGQQVTLRCSPKSGHDTVSWYQQALGQGPQFIFQYYEEEERQRGNFPDRFSGHQFPNYSSELNVNALLLGDSALYLCASSLTGVANEKLFFGSGTQLSVL.

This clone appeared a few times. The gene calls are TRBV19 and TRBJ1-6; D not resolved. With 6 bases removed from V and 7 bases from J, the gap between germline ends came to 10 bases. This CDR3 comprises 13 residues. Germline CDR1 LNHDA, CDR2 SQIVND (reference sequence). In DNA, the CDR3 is TGTGCCAGTAGAGTACGGGAGAATTCACCCCTCCACTTT. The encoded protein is CASRVRENSPLHF. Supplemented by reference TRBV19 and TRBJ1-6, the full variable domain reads DGGITQSPKYLFRKEGQNVTLSCEQNLNHDAMYWYRQDPGQGLRLIYYSQIVNDFQKGDIAEGYSVSREKKESFPLTVTSAQKNPTAFYLCASRVRENSPLHFGNGTRLTVT.

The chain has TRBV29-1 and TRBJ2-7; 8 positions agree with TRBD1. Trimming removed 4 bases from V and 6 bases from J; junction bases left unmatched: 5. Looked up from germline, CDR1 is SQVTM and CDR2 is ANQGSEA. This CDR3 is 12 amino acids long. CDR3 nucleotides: TGCAGCGTTGGCAGGGGGCAGTTCGAGCAGTACTTC. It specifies CSVGRGQFEQYF.

The CDR3 spells CAISAVAGVQETQYF. DNA of the CDR3: TGTGCCATCAGTGCCGTAGCGGGGGTCCAAGAGACCCAGTACTTC. The chain carries TRBV10-3 and TRBJ2-5, with 9 bases aligning to TRBD2. The CDR3 totals 15 residues. V was clipped by 4 bases and J by 1 base; unmatched bases: 4. Germline V lookup: CDR1 ENHRY, CDR2 SYGVKD.

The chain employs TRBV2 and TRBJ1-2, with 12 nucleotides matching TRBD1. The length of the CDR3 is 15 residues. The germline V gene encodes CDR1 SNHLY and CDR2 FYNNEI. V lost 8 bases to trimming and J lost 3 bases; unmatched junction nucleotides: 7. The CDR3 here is CASDSGTGGDYGYTF. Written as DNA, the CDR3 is TGTGCCAGCGACTCCGGGACAGGGGGCGACTATGGCTACACCTTC.

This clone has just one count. The CDR3 nucleotides read TGTGCCAGCAGTACCCCGGCGAACAGTGAGCAGTTCTTC. Its translation is CASSTPANSEQFF. This chain uses TRBV6-6 with TRBJ2-1; D ambiguous. V was cut by 5 bases and J by 9 bases, with 14 bases left in between. CDR1 and CDR2 from the germline V gene are MNHNY and SVGAGI (reference sequence). The CDR3 contains 13 residues.

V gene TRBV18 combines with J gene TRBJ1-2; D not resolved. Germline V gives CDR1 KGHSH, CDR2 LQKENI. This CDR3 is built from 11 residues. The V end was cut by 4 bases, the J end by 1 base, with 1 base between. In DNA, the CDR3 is TGTGCCAGCTCACTTAACTATGGCTACACCTTC. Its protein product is CASSLNYGYTF. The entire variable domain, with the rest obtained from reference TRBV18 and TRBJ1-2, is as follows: NAGVMQNPRHLVRRRGQEARLRCSPMKGHSHVYWYRQLPEEGLKFMVYLQKENIIDESGMPKERFSAEFPKEGPSILRIQQVVRGDSAAYFCASSLNYGYTFGSGTRLTVV.

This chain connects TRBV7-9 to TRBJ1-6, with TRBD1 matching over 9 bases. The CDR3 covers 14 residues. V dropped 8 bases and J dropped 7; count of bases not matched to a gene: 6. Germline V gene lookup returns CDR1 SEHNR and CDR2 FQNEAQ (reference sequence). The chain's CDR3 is CASRTQGANSPLHF. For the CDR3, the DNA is TGTGCCAGCCGAACACAGGGGGCGAATTCACCCCTCCACTTT.

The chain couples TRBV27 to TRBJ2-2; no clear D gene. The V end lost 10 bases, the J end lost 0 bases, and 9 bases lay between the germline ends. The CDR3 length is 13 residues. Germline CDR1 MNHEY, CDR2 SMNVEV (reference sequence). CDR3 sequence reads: CATCDANTGELFF. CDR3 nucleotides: TGTGCCACCTGTGACGCGAACACCGGGGAGCTGTTTTTT.